This T cell receptor (beta chain) was obtained from a study of identical twins. This clonotype was counted only a few times. Its antigen is not known. Notes on the study in general: Partly confounded zero-insertion analyses could result from invariant MAIT and iNKT cells. Abundant beta clonotypes from cord blood bore fewer insertions; memory repertoires lacked this pattern.

One entry per CDR3 protein results from TCRdb running MiXCR on the 5' RACE reads. The data contain some 270,000 distinct CDR3 sequences, 6.5% to 9.5% of them singletons. This CDR3 region has 14 residues. Germline CDR1 SGHVS, CDR2 FNYEAQ. Trimming removed 3 bases at V and 6 bases at J, with 11 bases between. This sample also appeared in a second study, on yellow fever vaccine responses in identical twins.

The sequence was obtained from a woman aged 18-29 years in good health. The chain uses TRBV7-6 and TRBJ2-2; D is undetermined. The sequencing sample was made of CD8+ T cells sorted from blood. The CDR3 bases are TGTGCCAGCAGCTTTAGTCCGTCACCCGGGGAGCTGTTTTTT. This codes for CASSFSPSPGELFF.